This TCR beta chain was sequenced in a study of blood T cell repertoires in COVID-19. At the level of the study: The origin of the acute and convalescent COVID-19 samples was the United States, Italy and Spain. The cDNA or gDNA used as material had been derived from T cells, B-cell-depleted T cells, or PBMCs.

Original analysis: Estimation of nucleated cell counts was performed using reference gene primer amplification. Assay: immunoSEQ multiplex PCR; the TCRdb copy retains only in-frame clones and omits some. V, J and clone size are those of that table, while D and trimming were read from the DNA. The repertoire holds under 300,000 clones, with about 89% as singletons. From germline, CDR1 is SGHRS and CDR2 YFSETQ. The trim removed 2 bases at V and 7 bases at J, leaving 3 bases unmatched. The CDR3 consists of 14 residues. This sequence was found in a human donor in a cohort exposed to, infected with or recovered from COVID-19 (not recorded which). The donor label of this sample is uncertain. The V gene is TRBV5-1, the J gene TRBJ1-4; 9 nucleotides line up with TRBD1. Material: PBMCs or T cells enriched from blood (not recorded which). The CDR3 region has the DNA TGCGCCAGCAGCTTCGACAGGGGGACTGAAAAACTGTTTTTT. It translates to CASSFDRGTEKLFF.